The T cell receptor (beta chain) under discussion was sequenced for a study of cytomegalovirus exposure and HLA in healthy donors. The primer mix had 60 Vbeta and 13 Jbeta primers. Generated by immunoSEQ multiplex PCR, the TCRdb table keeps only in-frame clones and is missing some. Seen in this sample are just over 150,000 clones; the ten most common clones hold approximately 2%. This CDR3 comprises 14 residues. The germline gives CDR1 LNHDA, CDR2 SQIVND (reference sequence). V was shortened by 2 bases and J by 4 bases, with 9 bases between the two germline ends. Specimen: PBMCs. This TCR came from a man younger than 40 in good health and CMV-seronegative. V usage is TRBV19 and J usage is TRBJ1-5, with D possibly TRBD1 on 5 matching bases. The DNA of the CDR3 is TGTGCCAGTAGTATATTTGCAGGGAATCAGCCCCAGCATTTT. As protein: CASSIFAGNQPQHF. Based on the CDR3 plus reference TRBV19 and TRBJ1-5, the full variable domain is DGGITQSPKYLFRKEGQNVTLSCEQNLNHDAMYWYRQDPGQGLRLIYYSQIVNDFQKGDIAEGYSVSREKKESFPLTVTSAQKNPTAFYLCASSIFAGNQPQHFGDGTRLSIL.